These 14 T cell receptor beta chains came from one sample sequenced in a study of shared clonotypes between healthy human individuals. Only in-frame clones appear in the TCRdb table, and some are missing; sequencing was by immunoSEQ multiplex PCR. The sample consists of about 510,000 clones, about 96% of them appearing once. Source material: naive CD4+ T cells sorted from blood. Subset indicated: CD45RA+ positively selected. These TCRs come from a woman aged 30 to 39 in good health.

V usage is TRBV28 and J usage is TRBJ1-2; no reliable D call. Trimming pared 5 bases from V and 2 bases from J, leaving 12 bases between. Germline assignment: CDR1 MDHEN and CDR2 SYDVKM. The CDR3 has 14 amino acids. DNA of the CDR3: TGTGCCAGCAGTCAACAAGGGCCCAACTATGGCTACACCTTC. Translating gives CASSQQGPNYGYTF.

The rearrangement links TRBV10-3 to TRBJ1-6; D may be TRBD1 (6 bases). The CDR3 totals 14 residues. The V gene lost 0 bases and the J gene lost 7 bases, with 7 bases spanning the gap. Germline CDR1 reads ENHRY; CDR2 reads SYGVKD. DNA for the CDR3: TGTGCCATCAGTGAGTCGACAGGAAATTCACCCCTCCACTTT. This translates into CAISESTGNSPLHF.

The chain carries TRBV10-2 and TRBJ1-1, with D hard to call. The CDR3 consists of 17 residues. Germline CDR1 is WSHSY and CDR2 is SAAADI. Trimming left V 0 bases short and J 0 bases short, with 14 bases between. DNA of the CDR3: TGCGCCAGCAGTGAGTCATGGTTGAGGGATGTGAACACTGAAGCTTTCTTT. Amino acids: CASSESWLRDVNTEAFF.

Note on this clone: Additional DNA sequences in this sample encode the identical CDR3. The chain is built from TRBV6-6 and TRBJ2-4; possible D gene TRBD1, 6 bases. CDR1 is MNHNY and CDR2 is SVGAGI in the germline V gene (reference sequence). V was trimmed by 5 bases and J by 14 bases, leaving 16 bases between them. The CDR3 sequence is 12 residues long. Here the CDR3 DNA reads TGTGCCAGCAGTCCGACAGGCCTAGGGGAGTACTTC. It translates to CASSPTGLGEYF.

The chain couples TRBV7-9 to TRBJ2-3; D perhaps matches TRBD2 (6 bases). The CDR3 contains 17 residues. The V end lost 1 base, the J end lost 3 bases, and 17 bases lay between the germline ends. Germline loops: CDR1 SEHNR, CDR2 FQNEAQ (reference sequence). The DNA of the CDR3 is TGTGCCAGCAGCTTAGGGGGTGCTAGCGTCGGGACAGATACGCAGTATTTT. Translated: CASSLGGASVGTDTQYF.

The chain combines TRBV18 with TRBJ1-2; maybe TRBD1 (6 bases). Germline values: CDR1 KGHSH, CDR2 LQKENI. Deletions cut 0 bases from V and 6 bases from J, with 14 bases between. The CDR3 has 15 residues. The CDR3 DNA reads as TGTGCCAGCTCACCACCGATTGGACAGCCGCATGGCTACACCTTC. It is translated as CASSPPIGQPHGYTF.

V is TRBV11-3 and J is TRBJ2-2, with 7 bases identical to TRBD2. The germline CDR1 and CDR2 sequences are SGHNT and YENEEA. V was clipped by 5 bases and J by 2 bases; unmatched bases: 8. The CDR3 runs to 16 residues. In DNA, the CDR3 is TGTGCCAGCAGCCCACGACCTAGCGGCAACACCGGGGAGCTGTTTTTT. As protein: CASSPRPSGNTGELFF.

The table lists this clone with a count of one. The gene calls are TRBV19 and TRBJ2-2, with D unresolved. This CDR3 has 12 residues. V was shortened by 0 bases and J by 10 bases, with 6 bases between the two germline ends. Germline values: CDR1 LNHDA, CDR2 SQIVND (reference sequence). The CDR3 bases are TGTGCCAGTAGTATAGATCGTGCGGAGCTGTTTTTT. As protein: CASSIDRAELFF.

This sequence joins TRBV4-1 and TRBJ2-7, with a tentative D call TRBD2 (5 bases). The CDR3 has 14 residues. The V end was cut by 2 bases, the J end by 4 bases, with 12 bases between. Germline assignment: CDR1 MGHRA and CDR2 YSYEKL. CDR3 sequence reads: CASSQPTRGYEQYF. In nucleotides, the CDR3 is TGCGCCAGCAGCCAACCGACCCGGGGATACGAGCAGTACTTC.

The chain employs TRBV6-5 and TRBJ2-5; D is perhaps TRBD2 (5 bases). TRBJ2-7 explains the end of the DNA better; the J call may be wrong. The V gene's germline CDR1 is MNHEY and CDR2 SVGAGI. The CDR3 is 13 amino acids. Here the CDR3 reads CASTRGPNYEQYF. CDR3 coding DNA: TGTGCCAGCACCCGAGGGCCTAACTACGAGCAGTACTTC.

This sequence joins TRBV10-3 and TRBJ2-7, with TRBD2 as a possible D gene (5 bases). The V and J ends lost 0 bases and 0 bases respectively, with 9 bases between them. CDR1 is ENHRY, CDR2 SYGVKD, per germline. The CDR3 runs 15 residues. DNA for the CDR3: TGTGCCATCAGTGAGTCTTTGGGGAGCTCCTACGAGCAGTACTTC. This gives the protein CAISESLGSSYEQYF.

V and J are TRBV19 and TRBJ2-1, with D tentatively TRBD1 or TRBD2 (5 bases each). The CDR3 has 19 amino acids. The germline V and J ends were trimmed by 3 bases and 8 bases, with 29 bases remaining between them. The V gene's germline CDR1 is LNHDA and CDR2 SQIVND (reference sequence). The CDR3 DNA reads TGTGCCAGTAGTATTGGGGGAAGTTACCTGGACTGGGCGCTCGATGAGCAGTTCTTC. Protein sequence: CASSIGGSYLDWALDEQFF. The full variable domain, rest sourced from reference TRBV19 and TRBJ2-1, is DGGITQSPKYLFRKEGQNVTLSCEQNLNHDAMYWYRQDPGQGLRLIYYSQIVNDFQKGDIAEGYSVSREKKESFPLTVTSAQKNPTAFYLCASSIGGSYLDWALDEQFFGPGTRLTVL.

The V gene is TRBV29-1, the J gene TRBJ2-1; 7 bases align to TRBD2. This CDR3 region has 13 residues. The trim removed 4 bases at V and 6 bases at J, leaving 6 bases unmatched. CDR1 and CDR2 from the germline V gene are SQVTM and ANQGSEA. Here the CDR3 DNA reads TGCAGCGTTGGGGTAGCGGGTGGCAATGAGCAGTTCTTC. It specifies CSVGVAGGNEQFF.

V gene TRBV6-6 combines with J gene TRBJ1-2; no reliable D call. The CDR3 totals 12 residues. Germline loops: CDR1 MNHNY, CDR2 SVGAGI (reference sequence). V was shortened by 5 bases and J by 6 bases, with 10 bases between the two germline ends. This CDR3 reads CASSPSSDGYTF. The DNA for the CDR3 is TGTGCCAGCAGTCCATCCAGTGATGGCTACACCTTC.